Listed here are 31 T cell receptor beta chains from one sample, sequenced in a study of tumor-infiltrating lymphocytes in primary liver carcinoma (dated by TCRdb to 2016 to 2017). TRIzol reagent was used to extract blood RNA from unsorted whole blood, while the DNeasy Blood & Tissue kit provided the germline DNA. This sample was sequenced with an Illumina HiSeq 2500. TCRbeta-specific cDNA was reverse-transcribed from approximately 460 ng total RNA using a constant-region primer and ProtoScript II reverse transcriptase. The TCRbeta libraries were prepared through three rounds of nested multiplex PCR following a slightly modified ARM-PCR procedure. Each of the first two PCR rounds ran for roughly 9 cycles and used multiplex TRBV1-TRBV30 forward primers together with a Cbeta reverse primer. TCRdb trimmed the raw reads at Q25, called clones with MiXCR and kept productive beta chains. One record per CDR3 amino acid sequence lists the most common genes and DNA. The sample yields approximately 320,000 distinct CDR3 sequences; nearly 60% were counted once. The ten largest clones add up to about a sixth of the sample.

Material for sequencing was peripheral blood. Source of these receptors: a woman in her twenties or thirties with primary liver carcinoma and hepatitis B virus infection.

Worth noting for this clonotype: A read error may produce the germline difference seen at one junction end. CDR3 protein: CASSLTSVSSGEQFF. CDR3 coding DNA: TGTGCCAGCAGCTTAACTAGCGTGAGTTCCGGGGAGCAGTTTTTT. The chain links TRBV11-2 to TRBJ2-2, with 7 bases lining up with TRBD2. Germline V CDR1 and CDR2: SGHAT, FQNNGV. CDR3 length equals 15 residues.

The CDR3 protein is CSVGTGHEQYF. In DNA form, the CDR3 reads TGCAGCGTTGGGACAGGGCACGAGCAGTACTTC. The rearrangement uses TRBV29-1 and TRBJ2-7, with 8 nucleotides matching TRBD1. This CDR3 has 11 amino acids. Per germline, CDR1 SQVTM and CDR2 ANQGSEA. Trimming removed 4 bases from V and 5 bases from J; junction bases left unmatched: 1.

In the case of this clonotype: No conserved phenylalanine or tryptophan is present at the end of the CDR3, so a read error is the likely explanation. This chain connects TRBV6-5 to TRBJ2-7; D may match TRBD1 or TRBD2 (5 bases each). Germline-derived CDR1 and CDR2 are MNHEY and SVGAGI. There are 16 residues in the CDR3. Deletions cut 0 bases from V and 8 bases from J, with 20 bases between. CDR3 amino acids: CASSYSNAFGADKQYL. CDR3 bases: TGTGCCAGCAGTTACTCCAATGCATTCGGGGCGGATAAGCAGTACCTC.

This clonotype was seen a few times. The CDR3 reads CASSQIAGDETQYF. As DNA, the CDR3 is TGTGCCAGCAGCCAAATAGCGGGTGACGAGACCCAGTACTTC. The chain employs TRBV14 and TRBJ2-5; TRBD2 matches 7 bases. J was trimmed by 5 bases and V by 2 bases; bases with no gene match: 5. The length of the CDR3 is 14 residues. Per the germline V gene, CDR1 is SGHDN and CDR2 is FVKESK.

Regarding this clonotype: A much larger clone lies a single base off, so this may be a read error. The gene calls are TRBV29-1 and TRBJ2-7; D call uncertain. Trimming stripped 2 bases from V and 3 bases from J, with 14 bases between. Germline V gene lookup returns CDR1 SQVTM and CDR2 ANQGSEA. The CDR3 extends over 14 amino acids. The CDR3 DNA reads TGCAGCGTTGAACTCATCGAGTGGAGCTACGAGCAGTACTTC. As protein: CSVELIEWSYEQYF.

The chain joins TRBV6-4 to TRBJ1-4; no clear D. Germline values: CDR1 MRHNA, CDR2 SNTAGT. The CDR3 totals 13 residues. V was pared by 7 bases and J by 8 bases, with 14 bases between. The CDR3 region is CASKSVRGEKLFF. CDR3 nucleotides: TGTGCCAGCAAATCGGTCAGAGGGGAAAAACTGTTTTTT.

This clonotype was counted a few times. The J gene is TRBJ2-1, the V gene TRBV30, with 8 bases lining up with TRBD2. This CDR3 spans 13 amino acids. Germline CDR1 GTSNPN, CDR2 SVGIG (reference sequence). The V and J ends lost 8 bases and 6 bases, in that order; junction bases with no gene match: 9. CDR3: CALTGAGGNEQFF. CDR3 nucleotides: TGTGCCCTCACCGGGGCGGGGGGCAATGAGCAGTTCTTC.

With respect to this clonotype: One base away lies a much larger clone, so this may be a sequencing read error. The chain uses TRBV4-1 and TRBJ2-1, with D possibly called TRBD1 or TRBD2 (5 bases each). The length of the CDR3 is 17 residues. The germline V gene has CDR1 MGHRA and CDR2 YSYEKL. V lost 2 bases and J lost 3, with 17 bases in between. The chain's CDR3 is CASSQYVVSGGYNEQFF. The CDR3 region has the DNA TGCGCCAGCAGCCAATATGTCGTGAGTGGGGGCTACAATGAGCAGTTCTTC.

This clonotype was observed a handful of times. As the CDR3 is not closed by the conserved phenylalanine or tryptophan, this likely results from a read error. The DNA is left out, because the CDR3 cannot be placed on it with certainty; the CDR3 is given as TCRdb lists it. J is TRBJ1-2 and V is TRBV28; the D call of TRBD1 is as the table states it, not checked on the DNA. Germline V gene sequence: CDR1 MDHEN, CDR2 SYDVKM. With termini counted, the CDR3 has 11 amino acids. The CDR3 reads CASSLLGVLSI.

About this clonotype: This may be a read error, as it is one base from a much larger clone. V gene TRBV11-2 combines with J gene TRBJ1-3; the match to TRBD1 covers 9 bases. The CDR3 sequence is 14 residues long. Per germline, CDR1 SGHAT and CDR2 FQNNGV. The CDR3 region is CASSPGTGWNTVYF. DNA for the CDR3: TGTGCCAGCAGCCCCGGGACAGGGTGGAACACCGTATATTTT.

The CDR3, as DNA: TGTGCCTGGGCGAGCGGGAGGACCACCACTGGGGAGCTGTTTTTT. It specifies CAWASGRTTTGELFF. V is TRBV30 and J is TRBJ2-2; 9 bases line up with TRBD2. Unmatched junction bases numbered 12, after V lost 5 bases and J lost 8 bases. CDR1 is GTSNPN, CDR2 SVGIG, per germline (reference sequence). The CDR3 covers 15 residues.

V and J are TRBV11-3 and TRBJ2-3, with 7 bases fitting TRBD1. Per the germline V gene, CDR1 is SGHNT and CDR2 is YENEEA. After removal of 3 bases from V and 4 bases from J, the junction contained 4 bases not matched to a gene. The CDR3 length is 14 residues. The CDR3 DNA sequence: TGTGCCAGCAGCTTTGAACAGGGGCCAGATACGCAGTATTTT. It translates to CASSFEQGPDTQYF.

Only one count was recorded for this clonotype. No conserved phenylalanine or tryptophan is present at the end of the CDR3, so a read error is the likely explanation. This chain connects TRBV5-4 to TRBJ2-3; 8 positions match TRBD2. This CDR3 comprises 14 residues. J lost 4 bases, V lost 4 bases, and 5 bases had no gene match. Germline V gene data show CDR1 as SGHNT and CDR2 as YYREEE (reference sequence). The CDR3 DNA follows: TGTGCCAGCAGCGGAGCGGGAGCGGCAGATACGCAGTATATT. Protein: CASSGAGAADTQYI.

Note on this clonotype: Without the conserved terminal phenylalanine or tryptophan, this CDR3 likely stems from a read error. This chain uses TRBV7-8 with TRBJ2-1; perhaps TRBD1 as D (6 bases). The CDR3 has 14 residues. Trimming took 7 bases from V and 5 from J, leaving 15 bases between them. Germline V gene lookup returns CDR1 SGHVS and CDR2 FQNEAQ. CDR3: CASTFLGQNNEQFL. CDR3 DNA: TGTGCCAGCACCTTTCTGGGACAAAACAATGAGCAGTTCCTC.

Details on this clonotype: This may stem from a read error, because a much larger clone lies one nucleotide away. This chain uses TRBV12-5 with TRBJ2-1; 7 bases align to TRBD1. Trimming at V came to 6 bases and at J to 8 bases, leaving 7 bases not matched to a gene. The CDR3 extends over 13 amino acids. CDR1 is LGHNT, CDR2 FRNRAP, per germline. The CDR3 DNA follows: TGTGCTAGTGGAGCGACAGGGATCGATGAGCAGTTCTTC. This encodes CASGATGIDEQFF. The variable domain in full, with the rest retrieved from reference TRBV12-5 and TRBJ2-1, is DARVTQTPRHKVTEMGQEVTMRCQPILGHNTVFWYRQTMMQGLELLAYFRNRAPLDDSGMPKDRFSAEMPDATLATLKIQPSEPRDSAVYFCASGATGIDEQFFGPGTRLTVL.

The V gene is TRBV28, the J gene TRBJ2-1; a weak D match, TRBD2 (5 bases). Trimming left V 7 bases short and J 4 bases short, with 20 bases between. This CDR3 has 16 residues. Looked up from germline, CDR1 is MDHEN and CDR2 is SYDVKM. The CDR3: CASTSSRASRYNEQFF. CDR3 nucleotide sequence: TGTGCCAGCACCTCAAGCCGGGCTAGCAGATACAATGAGCAGTTCTTC.

V gene TRBV5-6 combines with J gene TRBJ1-1; 8 bases align to TRBD1. The CDR3 is made up of 14 amino acids. CDR1 is SGHDT and CDR2 is YYEEEE in the germline V gene. Trimming removed 0 bases from V and 6 bases from J; junction bases left unmatched: 4. CDR3 sequence: CASSLAQTGAEAFF. The CDR3 nucleotides are TGTGCCAGCAGCTTGGCACAGACAGGGGCTGAAGCTTTCTTT.

Concerning this clonotype itself: It may be a read error: a sequence one base away is much more abundant. Because the CDR3 is missing its conserved closing phenylalanine or tryptophan, this is likely a read error. V usage is TRBV12-3 or TRBV12-4 and J usage is TRBJ1-1, with a possible D match to TRBD1 (5 bases). V was shortened by 2 bases and J by 4 bases, with 11 bases between the two germline ends. CDR3 size: 14 residues. CDR3 DNA sequence: TGTGCCAGCAGTTTAAAAGGGGAGGCCACTGAAGCTTTCTAT. This codes for CASSLKGEATEAFY.

The table lists this clonotype with many counts. The gene calls are TRBV4-1 and TRBJ2-6, with D unclear. CDR1 is MGHRA, CDR2 YSYEKL, per germline. Trimming took 4 bases from V and 0 from J, leaving 7 bases between them. This CDR3 comprises 15 residues. The CDR3 spells CASSPVGSGANVLTF. The CDR3 nucleotides are TGCGCCAGCAGCCCAGTAGGCTCTGGGGCCAACGTCCTGACTTTC.

The V gene is TRBV24-1, the J gene TRBJ2-5; D is uncertain. The CDR3 contains 15 residues. Germline loops: CDR1 KGHDR, CDR2 SFDVKD. The V and J ends lost 3 bases and 1 base respectively, with 11 bases between them. DNA of the CDR3: TGTGCCACCAGTGATCCGACGGATCCCCAAGAGACCCAGTACTTC. Translated, it gives CATSDPTDPQETQYF.

A remark on this clonotype: The CDR3 does not close with the conserved phenylalanine or tryptophan, likely indicating a read error. The chain has TRBV28 and TRBJ2-1, with a weak D call TRBD2 (6 bases). CDR3 length equals 16 residues. V lost 4 bases, J lost 0 bases, and 13 bases lay in between. Looked up from germline, CDR1 is MDHEN and CDR2 is SYDVKM. CDR3 loop: CASSSLSGSSYNEQFL. The CDR3 nucleotides are TGTGCCAGCAGTTCCCTTAGCGGCAGCTCCTACAATGAGCAGTTCTTG.

This clonotype was seen ten or more times. The rearrangement joins TRBV4-1 to TRBJ2-7; 7 nucleotides align to TRBD2. CDR3 length: 16 amino acids. Looked up from germline, CDR1 is MGHRA and CDR2 is YSYEKL. V was pared by 6 bases and J by 4 bases, with 15 bases of the junction left unmatched. Here the CDR3 DNA reads TGCGCCAGCAGGGAGCGGGATGGTCCTTACACGTACGAGCAGTACTTC. Amino acid sequence: CASRERDGPYTYEQYF.

For this clonotype: A much larger clone differs from this one at a single base, so this may be a read error. The J gene is TRBJ2-1, the V gene TRBV12-3 or TRBV12-4; D is uncertain. Trimming shortened V by 5 bases and J by 8 bases, and 10 bases separated the two germline ends. CDR3 length: 12 residues. The CDR3 protein is CASSPPIDEQFF. CDR3 DNA sequence: TGTGCCAGCAGTCCCCCTATCGATGAGCAGTTCTTC.

The rearrangement joins TRBV19 to TRBJ1-5; TRBD1 might be the D (6 bases). The CDR3 extends over 15 amino acids. Trimming stripped 6 bases from V and 0 bases from J, with 12 bases between. Germline V gene sequence: CDR1 LNHDA, CDR2 SQIVND (reference sequence). DNA for the CDR3: TGTGCCAGTAGAGTACAGGGAACTAGCAATCAGCCCCAGCATTTT. Its translation: CASRVQGTSNQPQHF.

This clonotype was seen at least ten times. The chain combines TRBV12-3 or TRBV12-4 with TRBJ1-5; D uncertain. The CDR3 extends over 18 amino acids. Trimming cost V 5 bases and J 2 bases, with 22 bases left between them. CDR3 amino acids: CASSVFPRTGQGNQPQHF. The CDR3 DNA sequence: TGTGCCAGCAGTGTCTTCCCCAGGACGGGTCAAGGCAATCAGCCCCAGCATTTT.

In regard to this clonotype: Its ends do not fully match the called genes, so a read error is possible. This chain joins TRBV11-2 and TRBJ2-1, with D possibly being TRBD1 or TRBD2 (6 bases each). This CDR3 region has 16 residues. Germline lookup yields CDR1 SGHAT and CDR2 FQNNGV. The CDR3 reads CASSPRGESSYNKQSF. CDR3 bases: TGTGCCAGCAGCCCGAGGGGGGAGAGCTCCTACAATAAGCAGTCCTTC. Complete variable domain (other parts from reference TRBV11-2 and TRBJ2-1): EAGVAQSPRYKIIEKRQSVAFWCNPISGHATLYWYQQILGQGPKLLIQFQNNGVVDDSQLPKDRFSAERLKGVDSTLKIQPAKLEDSAVYLCASSPRGESSYNKQSFGPGTRLTVL.

This chain joins TRBV14 and TRBJ2-5, with D possibly matching TRBD2 (6 bases). The CDR3 is 15 residues long. Trimming took off 3 bases at V and 1 base at J, with 12 bases between the two ends. Germline V gives CDR1 SGHDN, CDR2 FVKESK. CDR3 nucleotides: TGTGCCAGCAGCCAGCCCTCGGGAGCCCAAGAGACCCAGTACTTC. This sequence encodes CASSQPSGAQETQYF.

This clonotype was counted ten times or more. The chain uses TRBV11-2 and TRBJ2-1, with D perhaps TRBD2 (6 bases). With 2 bases removed from V and 4 bases from J, the gap between germline ends came to 12 bases. This CDR3 has 15 residues. Germline V gene lookup returns CDR1 SGHAT and CDR2 FQNNGV. Here the CDR3 reads CASSLKDYLYNEQFF. The CDR3 nucleotides are TGTGCCAGCAGCTTAAAGGACTACCTTTACAATGAGCAGTTCTTC.

This clonotype was seen just once. This rearrangement joins TRBV18 to TRBJ2-1; TRBD1 matches 7 bases. This CDR3 spans 16 amino acids. Germline-derived CDR1 and CDR2 are KGHSH and LQKENI. With 3 bases clipped from V and 7 bases from J, the junction kept 12 bases outside the gene matches. The CDR3 DNA reads as TGTGCCAGCTCACCCAGGGACAGCCCATGGAGGAATGAGCAGTTCTTC. Translation: CASSPRDSPWRNEQFF.

Comment on this clonotype: The germline gene is not matched at one end of the junction; a read error may be the cause. The V call is TRBV10-3, the J call TRBJ2-7; TRBD2 might be the D (6 bases). The germline V gene has CDR1 ENHRY and CDR2 SYGVKD. This CDR3 spans 17 amino acids. CDR3 DNA: TGTGTCATCAGTGAGTCGACGGGCGGAGGGCTCTCCTACGAGCAGTACTTC. Translated: CVISESTGGGLSYEQYF.

This chain connects TRBV1 to TRBJ2-5; the table's D call, TRBD1, has no DNA check behind it. TRBV1 is a recognized pseudogene. The CDR3 is made up of 16 amino acids. CDR3 in amino acids: CTSSQVRGHLQETQYF. The CDR3 DNA reads TGCACCAGCAGCCAAGTCAGGGGGCATCTCCAAGAGACCCAGTACTTC.